This T cell receptor beta chain derives from a study of identical twins. In its sample, this clonotype was seen a few times. In TCRdb, the 5' RACE reads were re-called with MiXCR into one record per CDR3 protein. The sample gives about 1.7 million distinct CDR3 sequences, less than 40% of which show up once; about 0.3% is in the top ten. CDR1 is MNHEY, CDR2 SMNVEV, per germline (reference sequence). V lost 5 bases to trimming and J lost 8 bases; unmatched junction nucleotides: 11. The CDR3 spans 14 residues. The V and J genes are TRBV27 and TRBJ1-2; 7 bases line up with TRBD1. This TCR came from a newborn girl in good health. The sequencing input was cord blood. DNA for the CDR3: TGTGCCAGCAGTCTCCGTCCGCAGGGGGGCGGCTACACCTTC. Translation gives CASSLRPQGGGYTF.